The 13 T cell receptor beta chains below were found in one sample sequenced in a study of T cell responses to AZD1222 COVID-19 vaccine. Libraries were prepared by immunoSEQ multiplex PCR; TCRdb keeps only in-frame clonotypes and omits some of them. The sample records roughly 120,000 clones, 88% being singletons. The sample here was peripheral blood, taken 28 days after the second AZD1222 dose. These receptors came from an adult who received the AZD1222 COVID-19 vaccine.

CDR3 nucleotides: TGTGCCAGTAGTCCTCGGGACAGCAGTTACGAGCAGTACTTC. It translates to CASSPRDSSYEQYF. This chain connects TRBV19 to TRBJ2-7, with 7 bases aligning to TRBD1. Germline CDR1 is LNHDA and CDR2 is SQIVND (reference sequence). The CDR3 is made up of 14 amino acids. V lost 5 bases and J lost 4; bases outside the gene matches: 8.

This sequence joins TRBV27 and TRBJ1-1, with D tentatively TRBD1 (5 bases). Germline V CDR1 and CDR2: MNHEY, SMNVEV (reference sequence). The CDR3 runs 11 residues. Trimming cost V 10 bases and J 6 bases, with 12 bases left between them. Here the CDR3 DNA reads TGTGCCATGGGGGGGGAGCCTGAAGCTTTCTTT. This sequence encodes CAMGGEPEAFF.

The chain joins TRBV19 to TRBJ2-5; D remains ambiguous. CDR1 is LNHDA and CDR2 is SQIVND in the germline V gene (reference sequence). V lost 8 bases to trimming and J lost 5 bases, with 9 bases between them. This CDR3 spans 11 amino acids. The CDR3 here is CASSRRETQYF. DNA for the CDR3: TGTGCCAGTTCGAGACGGGAGACCCAGTACTTC.

For this clone: Additional DNA sequences in this sample encode the identical CDR3. In DNA, the CDR3 is TGTGCCACCAGTGACTTATACGAGCAGTACTTC. Translated, it gives CATSDLYEQYF. The chain carries TRBV24-1 and TRBJ2-7, with D unresolved. With 4 bases removed from V and 4 bases from J, the gap between germline ends came to 4 bases. Germline V gene sequence: CDR1 KGHDR, CDR2 SFDVKD. The length of the CDR3 is 11 residues.

This sequence joins TRBV19 and TRBJ1-5; D not certain. Germline V gene lookup returns CDR1 LNHDA and CDR2 SQIVND (reference sequence). This CDR3 has 15 amino acids. V was trimmed by 3 bases and J by 2 bases, leaving 11 bases between them. The DNA of the CDR3 is TGTGCCAGTAGTATCCAAGAGAAAGGCAATCAGCCCCAGCATTTT. Translated: CASSIQEKGNQPQHF.

The gene calls are TRBV2 and TRBJ1-1; weak D call: TRBD1 (5 bases). CDR1 SNHLY and CDR2 FYNNEI come from the germline V gene. This CDR3 has 17 amino acids. The V and J ends lost 2 bases and 1 base respectively, with 17 bases between them. CDR3 loop: CASSEIRISTENTEAFF. The CDR3 bases are TGTGCCAGCAGTGAAATCCGAATCTCGACAGAGAACACTGAAGCTTTCTTT.

The rearrangement links TRBV7-9 to TRBJ1-1, with D unresolved. V dropped 3 bases and J dropped 1 base, with 12 bases sitting between them. The germline gives CDR1 SEHNR, CDR2 FQNEAQ (reference sequence). The CDR3 is 15 amino acids. As DNA, the CDR3 is TGTGCCAGCAGCTTGGACGAGTATGGGAACACTGAAGCTTTCTTT. Residues: CASSLDEYGNTEAFF.

Worth noting for this clone: At one end the junction does not follow the germline gene, possibly because of a read error. This chain uses TRBV6-1 with TRBJ1-4; D gene unclear. The germline gives CDR1 MNHNS, CDR2 SASEGT. The CDR3 contains 11 residues. The DNA of the CDR3 is TGTGCCAGCAGTGAAGGGGTCGACCTGATTTTT. Residues: CASSEGVDLIF.

This chain joins TRBV4-2 and TRBJ1-1, with TRBD1 identical over 9 bases. Germline V gene data show CDR1 as LGHNA and CDR2 as YNFKEQ. The CDR3 consists of 15 residues. The junction had 5 bases not matched to a gene; V was cut back by 2 bases and J by 4 bases. The chain's CDR3 is CASSQLTGGGTEAFF. CDR3 bases: TGTGCCAGCAGCCAATTGACAGGGGGGGGCACTGAAGCTTTCTTT.

The genes are TRBV5-1 and TRBJ2-3, with D unclear. This CDR3 is built from 12 residues. Between the trimmed V and J ends, which lost 2 bases and 5 bases, there was a span of 6 bases. Germline lookup yields CDR1 SGHRS and CDR2 YFSETQ. The CDR3 nucleotides read TGCGCCAGCAGCTTACACGGAGATACGCAGTATTTT. This encodes CASSLHGDTQYF.

The rearrangement uses TRBV5-5 and TRBJ1-1; TRBD1 matches at 8 bases. V gave up 6 bases and J gave up 4 bases; unmatched junction bases: 11. CDR1 and CDR2 (germline): SGHKS, YYEKEE (reference sequence). This CDR3 region has 15 residues. This chain's CDR3 is CASTHRGSQSTEAFF. In DNA, the CDR3 is TGTGCCAGCACCCACAGGGGGTCCCAAAGCACTGAAGCTTTCTTT.

The J gene is TRBJ2-7, the V gene TRBV9, with 7 bases identical to TRBD1. Germline-derived CDR1 and CDR2 are SGDLS and YYNGEE. The CDR3 has 14 residues. The V and J ends lost 0 bases and 6 bases, in that order; junction bases with no gene match: 6. The CDR3 reads CASSVGQGPGEQYF. CDR3 nucleotide sequence: TGTGCCAGCAGCGTAGGACAGGGCCCCGGCGAGCAGTACTTC.

J is TRBJ2-3 and V is TRBV5-1; no reliable D call. This CDR3 comprises 14 residues. Trimming pared 1 base from V and 0 bases from J, leaving 6 bases between. CDR1 SGHRS and CDR2 YFSETQ come from the germline V gene. DNA for the CDR3: TGCGCCAGCAGCTTGCCGCAGAGCACAGATACGCAGTATTTT. It translates to CASSLPQSTDTQYF.